This T cell receptor beta chain was retrieved from a study of shared clonotypes between healthy human individuals. Study-wide results and caveats: Sampling used blood alone; tissue repertoires probably differ.

Germline CDR1 LNHDA, CDR2 SQIVND (reference sequence). The trim removed 4 bases at V and 3 bases at J, leaving 9 bases unmatched. The CDR3 is 16 amino acids. A note on this clone: Antigen: not known.

The repertoire was sequenced with immunoSEQ multiplex PCR; TCRdb's copy has only in-frame clones and lacks some. The sample includes some 510,000 clones, 79% seen only once; the top ten take 13%. The genes are TRBV19 and TRBJ1-1; 9 bases fit TRBD1. The source is a woman aged 40 to 49 in good health. Some clones in this sample may be carry-over from other donors' samples. The specimen sequenced was PBMCs. The CDR3 sequence is CASSKGTGWGDTEAFF. The CDR3 region has the DNA TGTGCCAGTAGTAAAGGGACAGGGTGGGGGGACACTGAAGCTTTCTTT.